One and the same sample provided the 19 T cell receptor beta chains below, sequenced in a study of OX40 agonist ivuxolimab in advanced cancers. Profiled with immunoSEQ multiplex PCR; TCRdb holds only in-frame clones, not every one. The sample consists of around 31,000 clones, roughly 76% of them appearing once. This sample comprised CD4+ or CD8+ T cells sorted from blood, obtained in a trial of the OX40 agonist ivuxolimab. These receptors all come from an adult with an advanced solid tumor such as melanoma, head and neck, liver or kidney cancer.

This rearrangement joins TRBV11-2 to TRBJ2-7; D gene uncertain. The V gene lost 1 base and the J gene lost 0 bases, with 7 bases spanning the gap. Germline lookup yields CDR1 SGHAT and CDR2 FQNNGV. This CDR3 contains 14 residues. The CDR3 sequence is CASSLGHSSYEQYF. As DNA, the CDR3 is TGTGCCAGCAGCTTAGGGCACAGCTCCTACGAGCAGTACTTC. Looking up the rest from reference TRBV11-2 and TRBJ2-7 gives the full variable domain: EAGVAQSPRYKIIEKRQSVAFWCNPISGHATLYWYQQILGQGPKLLIQFQNNGVVDDSQLPKDRFSAERLKGVDSTLKIQPAKLEDSAVYLCASSLGHSSYEQYFGPGTRLTVT.

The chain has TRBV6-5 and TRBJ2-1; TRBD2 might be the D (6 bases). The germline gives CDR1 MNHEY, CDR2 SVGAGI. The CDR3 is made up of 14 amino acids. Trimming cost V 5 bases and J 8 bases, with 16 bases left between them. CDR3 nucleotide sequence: TGTGCCAGCAGTCAGGGAGGTCGATGGCATGAGCAGTTCTTC. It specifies CASSQGGRWHEQFF.

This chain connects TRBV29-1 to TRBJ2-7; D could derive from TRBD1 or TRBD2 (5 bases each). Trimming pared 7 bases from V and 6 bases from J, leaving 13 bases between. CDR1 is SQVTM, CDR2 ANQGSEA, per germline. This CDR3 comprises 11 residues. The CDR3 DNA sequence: TGCAGCGGAGGGAGTCAGGGCGAGCAGTACTTC. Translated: CSGGSQGEQYF.

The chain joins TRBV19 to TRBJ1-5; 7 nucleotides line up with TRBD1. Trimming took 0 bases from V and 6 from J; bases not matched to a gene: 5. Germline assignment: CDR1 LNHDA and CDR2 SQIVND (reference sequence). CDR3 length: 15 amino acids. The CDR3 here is CASSIELAGGQPQHF. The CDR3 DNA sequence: TGTGCCAGTAGTATAGAGTTGGCAGGGGGTCAGCCCCAGCATTTT. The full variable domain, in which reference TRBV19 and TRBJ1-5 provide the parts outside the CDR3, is DGGITQSPKYLFRKEGQNVTLSCEQNLNHDAMYWYRQDPGQGLRLIYYSQIVNDFQKGDIAEGYSVSREKKESFPLTVTSAQKNPTAFYLCASSIELAGGQPQHFGDGTRLSIL.

DNA for the CDR3: TGTGCCAGCAGTGAAAGGGGGCAGTACTACTATAATTCACCCCTCCACTTT. Protein product: CASSERGQYYYNSPLHF. J is TRBJ1-6 and V is TRBV6-1; 7 positions agree with TRBD1. The CDR3 runs 17 residues. CDR1 MNHNS and CDR2 SASEGT come from the germline V gene. Trimming at V came to 2 bases and at J to 3 bases, leaving 7 bases not matched to a gene.

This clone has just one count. The DNA for the CDR3 is TGTGCCAGCAGCTTAGCCCTAAACACCGGGGAGCTGTTTTTT. Translation gives CASSLALNTGELFF. The chain employs TRBV7-2 and TRBJ2-2, with D unresolved. Germline assignment: CDR1 SGHTA and CDR2 FQGNSA. V lost 0 bases and J 2 bases, leaving 4 bases between the germline ends. There are 14 residues in the CDR3.

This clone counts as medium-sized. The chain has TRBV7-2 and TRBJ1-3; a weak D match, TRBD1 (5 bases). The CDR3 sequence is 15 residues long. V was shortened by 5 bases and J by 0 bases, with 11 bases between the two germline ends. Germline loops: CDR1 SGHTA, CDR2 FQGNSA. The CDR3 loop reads CASSPQVNSGNTIYF. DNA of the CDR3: TGTGCCAGCAGCCCACAGGTTAACTCTGGAAACACCATATATTTT. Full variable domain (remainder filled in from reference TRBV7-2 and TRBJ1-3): GAGVSQSPSNKVTEKGKDVELRCDPISGHTALYWYRQSLGQGLEFLIYFQGNSAPDKSGLPSDRFSAERTGGSVSTLTIQRTQQEDSAVYLCASSPQVNSGNTIYFGEGSWLTVV.

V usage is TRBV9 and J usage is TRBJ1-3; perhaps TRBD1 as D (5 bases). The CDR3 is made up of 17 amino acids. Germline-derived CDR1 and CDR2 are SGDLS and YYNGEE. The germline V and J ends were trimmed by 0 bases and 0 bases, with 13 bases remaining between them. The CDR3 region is CASSVDPDGASGNTIYF. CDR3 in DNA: TGTGCCAGCAGCGTAGATCCGGACGGGGCCTCTGGAAACACCATATATTTT.

In DNA, the CDR3 is TGTGCCTGGAACCAGGGGGTGGGGGAGACCCAGTACTTC. It encodes CAWNQGVGETQYF. This chain joins TRBV30 and TRBJ2-5; 7 bases fit TRBD1. J lost 5 bases, V lost 4 bases, and 7 bases had no gene match. This CDR3 is 13 amino acids long. The V gene's germline CDR1 is GTSNPN and CDR2 SVGIG (reference sequence).

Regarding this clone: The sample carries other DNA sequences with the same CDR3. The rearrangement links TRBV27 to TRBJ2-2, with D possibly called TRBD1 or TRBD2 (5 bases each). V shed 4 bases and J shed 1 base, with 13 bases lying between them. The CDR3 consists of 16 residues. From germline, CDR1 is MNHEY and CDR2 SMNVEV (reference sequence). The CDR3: CASSSNRRRNTGELFF. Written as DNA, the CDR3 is TGTGCCAGCAGTTCCAACAGGAGGCGGAACACCGGGGAGCTGTTTTTT.

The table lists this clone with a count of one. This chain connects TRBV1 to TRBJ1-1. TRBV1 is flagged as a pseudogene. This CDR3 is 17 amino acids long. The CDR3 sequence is CTSSQKIPLHGGTEAFF. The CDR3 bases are TGCACCAGCAGCCAAAAGATCCCCCTCCACGGAGGGACTGAAGCTTTCTTT.

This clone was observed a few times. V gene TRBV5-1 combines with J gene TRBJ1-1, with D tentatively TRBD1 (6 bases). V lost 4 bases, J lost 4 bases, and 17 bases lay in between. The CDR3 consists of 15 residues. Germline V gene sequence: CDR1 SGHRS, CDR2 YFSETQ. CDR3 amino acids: CASSVTGQDFTEAFF. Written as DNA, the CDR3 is TGCGCCAGCAGCGTAACGGGACAAGACTTCACTGAAGCTTTCTTT.

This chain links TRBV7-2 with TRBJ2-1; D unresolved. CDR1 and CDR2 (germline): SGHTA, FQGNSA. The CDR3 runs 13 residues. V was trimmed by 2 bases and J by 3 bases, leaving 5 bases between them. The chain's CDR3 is CASSLTVYNEQFF. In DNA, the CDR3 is TGTGCCAGCAGCTTAACTGTCTACAATGAGCAGTTCTTC. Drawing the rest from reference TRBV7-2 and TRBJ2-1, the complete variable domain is GAGVSQSPSNKVTEKGKDVELRCDPISGHTALYWYRQSLGQGLEFLIYFQGNSAPDKSGLPSDRFSAERTGGSVSTLTIQRTQQEDSAVYLCASSLTVYNEQFFGPGTRLTVL.

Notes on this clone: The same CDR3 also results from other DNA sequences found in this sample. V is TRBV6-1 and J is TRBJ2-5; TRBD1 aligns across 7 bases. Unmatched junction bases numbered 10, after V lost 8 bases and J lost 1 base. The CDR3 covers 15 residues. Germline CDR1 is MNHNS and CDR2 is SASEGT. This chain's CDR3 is CASGFGRGSQETQYF. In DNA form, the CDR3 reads TGTGCCAGCGGGTTCGGCAGGGGGTCCCAAGAGACCCAGTACTTC.

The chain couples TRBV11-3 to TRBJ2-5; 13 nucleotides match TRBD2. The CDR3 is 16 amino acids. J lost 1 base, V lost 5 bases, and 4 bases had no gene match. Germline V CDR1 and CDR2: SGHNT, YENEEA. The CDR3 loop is CASSPGLAGVQETQYF. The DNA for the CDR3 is TGTGCCAGCAGCCCTGGACTAGCGGGAGTCCAAGAGACCCAGTACTTC.

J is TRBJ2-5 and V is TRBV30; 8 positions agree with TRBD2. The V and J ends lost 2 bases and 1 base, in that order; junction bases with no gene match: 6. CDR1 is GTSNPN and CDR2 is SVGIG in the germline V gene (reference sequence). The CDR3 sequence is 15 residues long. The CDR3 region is CAWSRVAGLQETQYF. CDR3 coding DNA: TGTGCCTGGAGTAGGGTAGCGGGACTCCAAGAGACCCAGTACTTC.

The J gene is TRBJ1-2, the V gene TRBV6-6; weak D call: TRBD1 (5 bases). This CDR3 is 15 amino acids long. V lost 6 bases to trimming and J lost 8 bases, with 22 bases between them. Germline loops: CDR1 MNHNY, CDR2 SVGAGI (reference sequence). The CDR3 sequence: CASSFRTVGREGYTF. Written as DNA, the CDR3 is TGTGCCAGCAGCTTCCGAACCGTCGGCAGGGAGGGCTACACCTTC.

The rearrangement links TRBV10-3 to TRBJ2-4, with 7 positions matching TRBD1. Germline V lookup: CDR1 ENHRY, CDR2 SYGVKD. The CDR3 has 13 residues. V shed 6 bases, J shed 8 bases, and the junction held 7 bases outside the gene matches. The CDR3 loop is CAIRGTAQDIQYF. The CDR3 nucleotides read TGTGCCATCAGGGGGACAGCCCAAGACATTCAGTACTTC.

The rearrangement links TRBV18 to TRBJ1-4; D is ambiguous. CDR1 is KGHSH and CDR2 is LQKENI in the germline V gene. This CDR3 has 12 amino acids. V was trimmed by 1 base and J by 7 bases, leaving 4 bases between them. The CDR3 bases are TGTGCCAGCTCACCACAGGGTGAAAAACTGTTTTTT. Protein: CASSPQGEKLFF.